The 18 T cell receptor beta chains in this list originate from one sample, sequenced in a study of CD8+CD57+ T cells in acquired aplastic anemia. Patients included in sequencing had previously demonstrated CD8+CD57+ cell expansion by flow cytometry. For CDR3 and TCR beta VDJ profiling, genomic DNA was the template used. One entry per CDR3 protein, called by TCRdb with MiXCR from the reads. This table holds some 120,000 distinct CDR3 sequences, about 40% found once. The source material was sorted CD4+, CD8+, or CD8+CD57+ T cells (not recorded which) from PBMCs. These receptors were collected from a human donor with aplastic anemia.

In nucleotides, the CDR3 is TGTGCCATCAGTGAGTCGGGCGAAGCTTTCTTT. Translated: CAISESGEAFF. The chain joins TRBV10-3 to TRBJ1-1; D is unresolved. V was pared by 0 bases and J by 8 bases, with 4 bases between. This CDR3 is 11 amino acids long. Per the germline V gene, CDR1 is ENHRY and CDR2 is SYGVKD.

The V call is TRBV6-2 or TRBV6-3, the J call TRBJ1-4, with D perhaps matching TRBD1 (6 bases). The CDR3 runs 16 residues. CDR1 is MNHEY, CDR2 SVGEGT, per germline. Trimming cost V 5 bases and J 4 bases, with 17 bases left between them. Here the CDR3 reads CASSLDRPALNEKLFF. The DNA of the CDR3 is TGTGCCAGCAGTCTTGACAGGCCAGCCCTTAATGAAAAACTGTTTTTT.

The V gene is TRBV7-8, the J gene TRBJ1-1; the match to TRBD1 covers 10 bases. This CDR3 region has 17 residues. The V gene end was trimmed by 3 bases and the J gene end by 5 bases; junction bases not matched to a gene: 12. Germline CDR1 is SGHVS and CDR2 is FQNEAQ. CDR3: CASSFLGQGVIGTEAFF. In nucleotides, the CDR3 is TGTGCCAGCAGCTTCCTTGGACAGGGGGTAATTGGGACTGAAGCTTTCTTT.

This clonotype was seen ten or more times. The chain employs TRBV5-1 and TRBJ1-1, with TRBD1 matching 8 bases. The CDR3 has 14 residues. Germline trimming cut 9 bases from V and 5 bases from J; bases unmatched to any gene: 12. The germline V gene has CDR1 SGHRS and CDR2 YFSETQ. CDR3 nucleotide sequence: TGCGCCACCGGTCGGACAGGGAGTATGACTGAAGCTTTCTTT. This gives the protein CATGRTGSMTEAFF.

On this clonotype: Given a much more abundant clone one base away, this may be a read error. The chain carries TRBV20-1 and TRBJ2-3; tentatively, D is TRBD2 (6 bases). V lost 5 bases to trimming and J lost 7 bases, with 19 bases between them. CDR1 and CDR2 (germline): DFQATT, SNEGSKA (reference sequence). CDR3 length: 14 residues. DNA for the CDR3: TGCAGTGCTCCGCTGACTAGGGGTATTAATACGCAGTATTTT. This encodes CSAPLTRGINTQYF.

The V call is TRBV2, the J call TRBJ1-6; D uncertain. In germline, CDR1 is SNHLY, CDR2 FYNNEI. The CDR3 loop spans 12 amino acids. V was trimmed by 8 bases and J by 7 bases, leaving 9 bases between them. CDR3 sequence: CASVMGNSPLHF. As DNA, the CDR3 is TGTGCCAGCGTAATGGGGAATTCACCCCTCCACTTT.

This sequence joins TRBV20-1 and TRBJ1-6; no clear D. Germline values: CDR1 DFQATT, CDR2 SNEGSKA (reference sequence). Trimming removed 5 bases from V and 2 bases from J, with 7 bases in between. The CDR3 is 13 residues long. The CDR3 bases are TGCAGTGCTCGTGACCCCTATAATTCACCCCTCCACTTT. Translated, it gives CSARDPYNSPLHF.

The V call is TRBV2, the J call TRBJ1-2; TRBD1 matches at 8 bases. CDR3 length equals 12 residues. V was clipped by 9 bases and J by 4 bases; unmatched bases: 4. Germline V gene sequence: CDR1 SNHLY, CDR2 FYNNEI. The CDR3 loop is CARGTGTYGYTF. CDR3 in DNA: TGTGCCAGAGGGACAGGAACCTATGGCTACACCTTC.

This clonotype was seen repeatedly, ten times or more. The chain is built from TRBV20-1 and TRBJ1-2; D perhaps matches TRBD1 (6 bases). Trimming took 1 base from V and 1 from J, leaving 10 bases between them. The CDR3 sequence is 14 residues long. Germline assignment: CDR1 DFQATT and CDR2 SNEGSKA (reference sequence). The CDR3 nucleotides are TGCAGTGCTAGAGGACAGGCTCATAACTATGGCTACACCTTC. Its translation: CSARGQAHNYGYTF.

J is TRBJ1-5 and V is TRBV19; D uncertain. This CDR3 has 16 residues. Trimming removed 5 bases at V and 3 bases at J, with 17 bases between. The germline gives CDR1 LNHDA, CDR2 SQIVND (reference sequence). This chain's CDR3 is CASSPYEGMVNQPQHF. The CDR3 nucleotides read TGTGCCAGTAGTCCGTACGAGGGCATGGTCAATCAGCCCCAGCATTTT.

This clonotype has ten or more counts. The V gene is TRBV4-2, the J gene TRBJ1-3; D remains unclear. The CDR3 is 16 residues long. The V end was cut by 4 bases, the J end by 0 bases, with 13 bases between. The germline V gene has CDR1 LGHNA and CDR2 YNFKEQ. The DNA of the CDR3 is TGTGCCAGCAGCCCGTGGAAGTCGAGCTCTGGAAACACCATATATTTT. Translated, it gives CASSPWKSSSGNTIYF.

This chain joins TRBV6-1 and TRBJ1-1; D not resolved. The CDR3 consists of 13 residues. The V end lost 6 bases, the J end lost 0 bases, and 8 bases lay between the germline ends. CDR1 and CDR2 (germline): MNHNS, SASEGT. CDR3 sequence: CASSARLNTEAFF. The DNA of the CDR3 is TGTGCCAGCAGCGCCCGCCTGAACACTGAAGCTTTCTTT.

The rearrangement links TRBV7-9 to TRBJ2-7; no firm D call. The CDR3 has 13 amino acids. Per germline, CDR1 SEHNR and CDR2 FQNEAQ (reference sequence). Trimming stripped 3 bases from V and 8 bases from J, with 14 bases between. This CDR3 reads CASSLELQRQQYV. CDR3 DNA sequence: TGTGCCAGCAGCTTGGAACTTCAGCGTCAGCAGTACGTC.

This clonotype appeared many times. The chain couples TRBV14 to TRBJ2-3; D unresolved. The CDR3 runs 13 residues. Trimming took 3 bases from V and 7 from J, leaving 11 bases between them. Germline lookup yields CDR1 SGHDN and CDR2 FVKESK. In DNA form, the CDR3 reads TGTGCCAGCAGCCAGGGCAGGAGATATACGCAGTATTTT. This codes for CASSQGRRYTQYF. Drawing the rest from reference TRBV14 and TRBJ2-3, the complete variable domain is EAGVTQFPSHSVIEKGQTVTLRCDPISGHDNLYWYRRVMGKEIKFLLHFVKESKQDESGMPNNRFLAERTGGTYSTLKVQPAELEDSGVYFCASSQGRRYTQYFGPGTRLTVL.

This clonotype was counted a few times. This chain uses TRBV5-8 with TRBJ1-4, with D tentatively TRBD1 (6 bases). Trimming cost V 0 bases and J 0 bases, with 6 bases left between them. The CDR3 contains 15 residues. Germline V gives CDR1 SGHTS, CDR2 YDEGEE. The CDR3 reads CASSLGTATNEKLFF. The CDR3 DNA reads as TGTGCCAGCAGCTTGGGGACAGCAACTAATGAAAAACTGTTTTTT.

This clonotype came up a few times. The chain combines TRBV28 with TRBJ1-5; the D is unclear. This CDR3 is 12 amino acids long. The germline gives CDR1 MDHEN, CDR2 SYDVKM. V lost 2 bases to trimming and J lost 7 bases, with 6 bases between them. The CDR3 nucleotides read TGTGCCAGCAGTTTAACTCCCCAGCCCCAGCATTTT. Translation: CASSLTPQPQHF. The full variable domain, its missing parts supplied by reference TRBV28 and TRBJ1-5, is DVKVTQSSRYLVKRTGEKVFLECVQDMDHENMFWYRQDPGLGLRLIYFSYDVKMKEKGDIPEGYSVSREKKERFSLILESASTNQTSMYLCASSLTPQPQHFGDGTRLSIL.

This clonotype was seen only once. Since the CDR3 does not end with the conserved phenylalanine or tryptophan, this likely comes from a read error. The J gene is TRBJ1-4, the V gene TRBV12-3 or TRBV12-4; D remains unclear. V shed 1 base and J shed 8 bases, with 2 bases lying between them. The CDR3 consists of 11 residues. In DNA form, the CDR3 reads TGTGCCAGCAGTTTAGGGGAAAAACTGTTTCTT. Translation: CASSLGEKLFL.

This clonotype was recorded many times. The chain recombines TRBV2 with TRBJ2-4, with D possibly TRBD2 on 5 matching bases. The CDR3 sequence is 15 residues long. From germline, CDR1 is SNHLY and CDR2 FYNNEI. The germline V and J ends were trimmed by 6 bases and 8 bases, with 20 bases remaining between them. CDR3 nucleotide sequence: TGTGCCAGCAGCCCTACCGGGATCCCTGGGGACATTCAGTACTTC. Residues: CASSPTGIPGDIQYF.